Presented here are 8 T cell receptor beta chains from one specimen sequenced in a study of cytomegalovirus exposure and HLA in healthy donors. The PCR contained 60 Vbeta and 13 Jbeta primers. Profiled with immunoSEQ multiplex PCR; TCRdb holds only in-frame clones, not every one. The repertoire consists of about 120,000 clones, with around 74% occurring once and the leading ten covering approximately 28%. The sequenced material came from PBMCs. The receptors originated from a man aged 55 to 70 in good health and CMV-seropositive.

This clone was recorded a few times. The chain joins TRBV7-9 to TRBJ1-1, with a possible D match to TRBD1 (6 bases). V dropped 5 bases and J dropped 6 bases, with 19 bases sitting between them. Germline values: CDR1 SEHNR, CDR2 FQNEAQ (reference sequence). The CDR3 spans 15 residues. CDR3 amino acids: CASSPKLRQAAEAFF. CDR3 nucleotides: TGTGCCAGCAGCCCCAAACTCCGACAGGCAGCTGAAGCTTTCTTT.

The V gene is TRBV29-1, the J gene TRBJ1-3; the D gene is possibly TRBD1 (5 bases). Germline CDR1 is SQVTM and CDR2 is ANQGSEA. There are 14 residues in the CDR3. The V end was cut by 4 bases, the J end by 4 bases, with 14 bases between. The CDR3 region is CSVAGAGLGNTIYF. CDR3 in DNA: TGCAGCGTTGCGGGTGCAGGGTTAGGAAACACCATATATTTT.

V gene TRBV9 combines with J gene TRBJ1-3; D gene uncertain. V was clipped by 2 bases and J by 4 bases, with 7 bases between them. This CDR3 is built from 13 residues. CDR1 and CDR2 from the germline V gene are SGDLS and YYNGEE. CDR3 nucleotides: TGTGCCAGCAGCGTCCTACCAGGAAACACCATATATTTT. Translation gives CASSVLPGNTIYF.

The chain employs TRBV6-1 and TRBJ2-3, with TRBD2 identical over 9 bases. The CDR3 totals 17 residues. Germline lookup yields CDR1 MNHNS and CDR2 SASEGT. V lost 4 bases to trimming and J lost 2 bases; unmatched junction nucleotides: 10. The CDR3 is CASSATSGRPSTDTQYF. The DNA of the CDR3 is TGTGCCAGCAGTGCGACTAGCGGACGACCCTCCACAGATACGCAGTATTTT.

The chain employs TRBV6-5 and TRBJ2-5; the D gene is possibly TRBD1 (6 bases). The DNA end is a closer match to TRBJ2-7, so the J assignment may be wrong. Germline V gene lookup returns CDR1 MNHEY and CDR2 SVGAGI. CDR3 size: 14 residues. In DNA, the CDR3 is TGTGCCAGCAGTTACTCCGGCAGGGGCATCGAGCAGTACTTC. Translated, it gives CASSYSGRGIEQYF.

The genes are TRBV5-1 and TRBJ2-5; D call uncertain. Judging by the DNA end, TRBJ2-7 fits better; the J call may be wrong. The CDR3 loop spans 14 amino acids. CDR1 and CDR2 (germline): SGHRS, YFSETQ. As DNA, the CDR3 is TGCGCCAGCAGCTTGAATGGGAAAGACTACGAGCAGTACTTC. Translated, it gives CASSLNGKDYEQYF.

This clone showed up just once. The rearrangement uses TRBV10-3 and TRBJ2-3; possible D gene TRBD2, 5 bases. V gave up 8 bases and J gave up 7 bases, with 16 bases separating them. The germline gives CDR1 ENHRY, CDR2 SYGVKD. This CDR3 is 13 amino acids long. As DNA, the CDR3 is TGTGCCATCGGCCTCGAGGGAATGAATACGCAGTATTTT. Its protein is CAIGLEGMNTQYF.

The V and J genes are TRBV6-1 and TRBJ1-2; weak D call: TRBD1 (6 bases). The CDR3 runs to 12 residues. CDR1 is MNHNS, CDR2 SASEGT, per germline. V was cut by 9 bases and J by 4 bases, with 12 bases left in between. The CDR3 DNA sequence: TGTGCCAGTACAGGGATCGGCTATGGCTACACCTTC. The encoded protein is CASTGIGYGYTF.